This is a list of T cell receptor beta chains from one sample in a study of beta chain features in type 1 diabetes. Profiling relied on immunoSEQ multiplex PCR, and the TCRdb table lists in-frame clones only, not all of them. Here the sample spans 300,000 to 450,000 clones, about 12% being singletons. The material sequenced was naive CD4+ T cells from blood. Source of these receptors: a man between 18 and 35 years old in good health. Each CDR3 is given with its conserved first and last residue.

v_call cdr3_aa
TRBV5-4 CASSPTRTGNYGYTF
TRBV5-1 CASSLVRSGGLTDTQYF
TRBV29-1 CSVEVGAGTLPLGYTF
TRBV7-8 CASSLELAGGRSYNEQFF
TRBV19 CASSPQANDNSPLHF
TRBV30 CAWSADRGLGTYEQYF
TRBV19 CASSIMLSYEQYF
TRBV29-1 CSVEDTWSGRWNIQYF
TRBV7-9 CASSLEGDSPLHF
TRBV19 CASSAIGQANTEAFF
TRBV5-4 CASSLALGGVGTYEQYF
TRBV6-6 CATRQTGIITYEQYF
TRBV4-3 CASSQVGGGSYNEQFF
TRBV15 CATSRDAQIYEQYF
TRBV4-3 CASSQDQGGSYGYTF
TRBV7-3 CASRAGGTDTQYF
TRBV28 CASSFSGSHKYNEQFF
TRBV30 CAWAKGFGYQETQYF
TRBV7-9 CASGQTSGNTQYF
TRBV30 CAWVEGHGYGYTF
TRBV23-1 CASSQSNLAGCETQYF
TRBV11-1 CASSLGSRRPSSYEQYF
TRBV2 CASMVGRNSGANVLTF
TRBV30 CAWKSTYTGELFF
TRBV5-1 CASSSSPGLAKNEQFF
TRBV28 CASSLPTGRTLRETQYF
TRBV30 CAWGAWSTEAFF
TRBV18 CASSPLAGVSSYEQYF
TRBV12-5 CASGPSTDTQYF
TRBV9 CASSVVQGPYTF
TRBV18 CASSPVTSGSTDTQYF
TRBV7-9 CASSLAFPGRTNEKLFF
TRBV9 CASSVSDRSSYEQYF
TRBV28 CASSLPGQKNIQYF
TRBV11-2 CASSLGTSDGELFF
TRBV28 CASRSGGLPSYEQYF
TRBV6-1 CASSPGQRRETQYF
TRBV28 CASSLLRTGAPSYEQYF
TRBV18 CASSPSSSYNEQFF
TRBV7-8 CASSLEWGLAGVKEYNEQFF
TRBV18 CASSLRGQYF
TRBV5-1 CASALDRGLEGYTF
TRBV19 CASSPQGAPAYEQYF
TRBV10-3 CAISEGQGHEQFF
TRBV7-9 CASSLGGNYGYTF